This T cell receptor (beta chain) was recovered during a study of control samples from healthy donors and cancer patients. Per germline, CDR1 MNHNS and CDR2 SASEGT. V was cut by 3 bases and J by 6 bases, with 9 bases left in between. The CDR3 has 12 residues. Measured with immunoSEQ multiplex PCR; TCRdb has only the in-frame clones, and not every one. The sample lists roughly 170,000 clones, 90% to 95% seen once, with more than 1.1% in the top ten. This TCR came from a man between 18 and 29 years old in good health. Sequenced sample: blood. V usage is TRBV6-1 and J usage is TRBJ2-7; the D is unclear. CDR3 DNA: TGTGCCAGCAGTGACAGGTATGCCGAGCAGTACTTC. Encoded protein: CASSDRYAEQYF.